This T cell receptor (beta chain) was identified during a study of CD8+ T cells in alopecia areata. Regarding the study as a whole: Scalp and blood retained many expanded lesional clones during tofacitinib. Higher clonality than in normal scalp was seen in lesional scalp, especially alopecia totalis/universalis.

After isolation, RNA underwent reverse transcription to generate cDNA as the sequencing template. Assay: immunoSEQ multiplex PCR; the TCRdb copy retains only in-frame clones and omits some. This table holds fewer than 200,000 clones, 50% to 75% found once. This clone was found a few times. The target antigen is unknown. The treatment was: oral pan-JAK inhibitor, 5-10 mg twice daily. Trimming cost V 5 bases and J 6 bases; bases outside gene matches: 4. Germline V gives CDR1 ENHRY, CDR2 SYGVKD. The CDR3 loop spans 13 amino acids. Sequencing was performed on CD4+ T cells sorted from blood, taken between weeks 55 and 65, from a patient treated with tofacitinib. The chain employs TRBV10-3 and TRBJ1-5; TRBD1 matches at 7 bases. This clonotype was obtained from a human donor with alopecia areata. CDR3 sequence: CAISLDRSQPQHF. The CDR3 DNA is TGTGCCATCAGTCTGGACAGGAGTCAGCCCCAGCATTTT.